A selection of T cell receptor beta chains follows, all from one sample in a study of control samples from healthy donors and cancer patients. Here immunoSEQ multiplex PCR was the method, and the copy in TCRdb shows in-frame clones only, minus some. This table holds about 160,000 clones, over 95% found once. The sample was blood. The receptors were sampled from a woman between 25 and 40 years old in good health. CDR3s include the opening cysteine and the closing phenylalanine or tryptophan. A D gene is named only where the DNA matches it firmly. Clone size appears in some rows only: once, few, many, or a class for an expanded clone.

clone_size d_call j_call v_call cdr3_aa cdr3_nt
. TRBD1 TRBJ1-6 TRBV5-1 CASSRGGFRDRVQEYYNSPLHF TGCGCCAGCAGCCGGGGAGGGTTCCGGGACAGGGTCCAAGAGTACTATAATTCACCCCTCCACTTT
. . TRBJ1-2 TRBV19 CASSIPDYGYTF TGTGCCAGTAGTATTCCGGACTATGGCTACACCTTC
once TRBD2 TRBJ2-1 TRBV5-4 CASRLELAGGGNEQFF TGTGCCAGCAGGTTGGAGCTAGCGGGGGGAGGTAATGAGCAGTTCTTC
. . TRBJ2-3 TRBV18 CASSPPGPTDTQYF TGTGCCAGCTCACCGCCGGGGCCCACAGATACGCAGTATTTT
. TRBD1 TRBJ2-7 TRBV2 CASNWDRGNYEQYF TGTGCCAGCAACTGGGACAGGGGCAACTACGAGCAGTACTTC
. . TRBJ2-2 TRBV13 CASSYWLRTGELFF TGTGCCAGCAGTTACTGGTTGAGAACCGGGGAGCTGTTTTTT
once . TRBJ2-7 TRBV13 CASSFGTLTYEQYF TGTGCCAGCAGCTTTGGGACGCTCACCTACGAGCAGTACTTC
. TRBD1 TRBJ1-4 TRBV15 CATSRGGTENEKLFF TGTGCCACCAGCAGAGGGGGGACAGAGAATGAAAAACTGTTTTTT
. TRBD1 TRBJ2-5 TRBV9 CASSAGTGHETQYF TGTGCCAGCAGCGCCGGGACAGGGCATGAGACCCAGTACTTC
once . TRBJ2-7 TRBV15 CATSRDLGREQYF TGTGCCACCAGCAGAGATCTGGGGAGGGAGCAGTACTTC
. . TRBJ2-3 TRBV2 CASRRQGGADTQYF TGTGCCAGCAGGAGGCAGGGGGGGGCAGATACGCAGTATTTT